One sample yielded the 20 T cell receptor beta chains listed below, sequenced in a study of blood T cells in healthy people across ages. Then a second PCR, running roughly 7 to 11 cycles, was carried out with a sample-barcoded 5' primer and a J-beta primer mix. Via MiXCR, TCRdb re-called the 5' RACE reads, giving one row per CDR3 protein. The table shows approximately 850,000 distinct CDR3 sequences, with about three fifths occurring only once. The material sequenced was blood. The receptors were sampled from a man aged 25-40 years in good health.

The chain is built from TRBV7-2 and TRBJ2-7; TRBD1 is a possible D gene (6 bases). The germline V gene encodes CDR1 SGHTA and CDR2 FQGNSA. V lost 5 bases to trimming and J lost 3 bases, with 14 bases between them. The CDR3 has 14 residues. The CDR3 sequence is CASSRNHRVYEQYF. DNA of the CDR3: TGTGCCAGCAGCCGGAACCACAGGGTCTACGAGCAGTACTTC.

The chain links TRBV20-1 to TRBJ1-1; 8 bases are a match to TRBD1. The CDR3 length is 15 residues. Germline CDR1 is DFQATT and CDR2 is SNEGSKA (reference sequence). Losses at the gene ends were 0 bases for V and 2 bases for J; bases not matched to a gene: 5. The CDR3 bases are TGCAGTGCTAGAGATATAGACAGGGGAAACACTGAAGCTTTCTTT. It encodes CSARDIDRGNTEAFF.

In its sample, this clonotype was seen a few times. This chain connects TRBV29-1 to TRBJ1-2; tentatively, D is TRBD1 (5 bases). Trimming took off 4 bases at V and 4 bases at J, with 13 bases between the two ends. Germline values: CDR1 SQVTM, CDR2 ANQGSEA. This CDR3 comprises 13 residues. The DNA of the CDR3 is TGCAGCGTTGGACAGTTTGAAGGCTATGGCTACACCTTC. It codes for CSVGQFEGYGYTF.

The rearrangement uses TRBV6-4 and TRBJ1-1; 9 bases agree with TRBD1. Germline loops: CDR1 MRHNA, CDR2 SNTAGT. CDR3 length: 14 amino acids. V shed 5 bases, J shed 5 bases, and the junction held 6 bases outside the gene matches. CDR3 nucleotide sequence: TGTGCCAGCAGTCCTGACAGGGGGGTAACTGAAGCTTTCTTT. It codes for CASSPDRGVTEAFF.

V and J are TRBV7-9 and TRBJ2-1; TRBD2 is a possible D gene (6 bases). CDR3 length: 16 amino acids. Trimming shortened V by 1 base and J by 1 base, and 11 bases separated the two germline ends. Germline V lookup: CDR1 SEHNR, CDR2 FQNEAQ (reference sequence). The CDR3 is CASSLVAGPSYNEQFF. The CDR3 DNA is TGTGCCAGCAGCTTAGTTGCGGGACCTTCCTACAATGAGCAGTTCTTC.

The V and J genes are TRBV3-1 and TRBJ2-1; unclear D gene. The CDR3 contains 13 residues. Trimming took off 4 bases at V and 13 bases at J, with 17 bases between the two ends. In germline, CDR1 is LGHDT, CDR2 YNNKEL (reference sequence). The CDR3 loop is CASSLNPGLEQFF. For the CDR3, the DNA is TGTGCCAGCAGCCTAAATCCCGGCCTGGAACAGTTCTTC.

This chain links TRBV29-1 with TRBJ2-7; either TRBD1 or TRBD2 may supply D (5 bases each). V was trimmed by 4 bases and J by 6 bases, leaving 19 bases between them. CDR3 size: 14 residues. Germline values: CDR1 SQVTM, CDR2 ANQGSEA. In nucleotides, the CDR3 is TGCAGCGTTGGTTCCCTAGGGACCGCCCGCGAGCAGTACTTC. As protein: CSVGSLGTAREQYF.

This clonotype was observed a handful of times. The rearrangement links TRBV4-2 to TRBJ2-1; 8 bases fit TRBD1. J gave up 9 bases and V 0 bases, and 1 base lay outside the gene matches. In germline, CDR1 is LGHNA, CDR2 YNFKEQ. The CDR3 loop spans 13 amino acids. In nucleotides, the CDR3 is TGTGCCAGCAGCCAAGATACAGGGGGTGAGCAGTTCTTC. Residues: CASSQDTGGEQFF.

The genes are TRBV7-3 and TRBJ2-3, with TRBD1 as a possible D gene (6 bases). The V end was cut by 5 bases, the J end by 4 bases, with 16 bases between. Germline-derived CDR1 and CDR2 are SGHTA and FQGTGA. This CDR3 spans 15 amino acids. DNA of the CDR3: TGTGCCAGCAGCCTAGGGGGTGCGGTAGCAGATACGCAGTATTTT. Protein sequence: CASSLGGAVADTQYF.

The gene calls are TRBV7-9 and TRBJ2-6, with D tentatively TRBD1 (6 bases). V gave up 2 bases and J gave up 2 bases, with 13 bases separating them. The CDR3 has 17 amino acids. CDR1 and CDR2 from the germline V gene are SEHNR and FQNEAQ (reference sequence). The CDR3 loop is CASSLIQGRTGANVLTF. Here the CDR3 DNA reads TGTGCCAGCAGCTTAATTCAGGGGCGGACTGGGGCCAACGTCCTGACTTTC. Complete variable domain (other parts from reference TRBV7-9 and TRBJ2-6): DTGVSQNPRHKITKRGQNVTFRCDPISEHNRLYWYRQTLGQGPEFLTYFQNEAQLEKSRLLSDRFSAERPKGSFSTLEIQRTEQGDSAMYLCASSLIQGRTGANVLTFGAGSRLTVL.

CDR3 in DNA: TGTGCCAGCAGCTTAGGTGGCCTGGGTAACCGTGCCTACGAGCAGTACTTC. This codes for CASSLGGLGNRAYEQYF. V gene TRBV7-9 combines with J gene TRBJ2-7; no clear D. This CDR3 region has 17 residues. Deletions cut 1 base from V and 2 bases from J, with 18 bases between. Germline V gene sequence: CDR1 SEHNR, CDR2 FQNEAQ (reference sequence).

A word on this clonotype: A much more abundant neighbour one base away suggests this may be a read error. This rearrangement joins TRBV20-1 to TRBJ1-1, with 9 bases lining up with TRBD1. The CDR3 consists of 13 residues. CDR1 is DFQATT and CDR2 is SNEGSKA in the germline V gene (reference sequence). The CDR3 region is CSANRGPNTEASF. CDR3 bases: TGCAGTGCTAACAGGGGGCCGAACACTGAAGCTTCCTTT.

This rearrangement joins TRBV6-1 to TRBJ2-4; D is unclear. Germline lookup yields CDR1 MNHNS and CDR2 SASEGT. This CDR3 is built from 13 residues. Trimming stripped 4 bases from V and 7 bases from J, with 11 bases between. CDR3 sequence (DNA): TGTGCCAGCAGTGTTCAGGTGGGGAACATTCAGTACTTC. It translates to CASSVQVGNIQYF.

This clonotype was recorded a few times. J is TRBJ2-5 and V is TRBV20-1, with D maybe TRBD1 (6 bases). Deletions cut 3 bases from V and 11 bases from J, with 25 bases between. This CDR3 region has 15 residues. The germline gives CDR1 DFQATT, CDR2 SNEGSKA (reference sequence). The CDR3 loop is CSASRPRGQLNEQYF. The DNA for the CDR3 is TGCAGTGCTAGTCGACCCAGGGGCCAACTCAATGAGCAGTACTTC.

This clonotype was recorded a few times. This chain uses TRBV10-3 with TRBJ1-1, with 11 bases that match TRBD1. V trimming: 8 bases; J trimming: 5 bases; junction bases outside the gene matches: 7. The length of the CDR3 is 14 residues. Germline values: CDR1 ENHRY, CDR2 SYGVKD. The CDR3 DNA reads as TGTGCCATCGCAACCGGGACAGGGGGTACTGAAGCTTTCTTT. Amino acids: CAIATGTGGTEAFF.

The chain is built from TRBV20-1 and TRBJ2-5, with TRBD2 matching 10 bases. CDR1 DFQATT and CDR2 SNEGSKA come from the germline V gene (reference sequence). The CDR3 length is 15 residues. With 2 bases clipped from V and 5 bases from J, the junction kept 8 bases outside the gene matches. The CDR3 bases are TGCAGTGCTAGAACCCTAGCGGGAGTTTGGGAGACCCAGTACTTC. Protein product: CSARTLAGVWETQYF.

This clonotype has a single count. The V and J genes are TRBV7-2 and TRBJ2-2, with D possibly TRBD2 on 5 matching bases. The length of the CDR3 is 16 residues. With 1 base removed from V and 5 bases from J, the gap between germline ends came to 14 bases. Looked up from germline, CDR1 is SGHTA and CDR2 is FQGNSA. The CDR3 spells CASSLEVGVGTGELFF. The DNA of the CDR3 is TGTGCCAGCAGCTTAGAGGTCGGGGTTGGGACCGGGGAGCTGTTTTTT.

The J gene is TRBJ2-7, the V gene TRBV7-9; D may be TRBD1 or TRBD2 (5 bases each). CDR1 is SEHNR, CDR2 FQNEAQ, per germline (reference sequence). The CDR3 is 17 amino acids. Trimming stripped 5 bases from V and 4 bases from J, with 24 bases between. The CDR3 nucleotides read TGTGCCAGCAGCCCCGGGGCGGATGGAGCGGCCAGGTACGAGCAGTACTTC. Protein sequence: CASSPGADGAARYEQYF.

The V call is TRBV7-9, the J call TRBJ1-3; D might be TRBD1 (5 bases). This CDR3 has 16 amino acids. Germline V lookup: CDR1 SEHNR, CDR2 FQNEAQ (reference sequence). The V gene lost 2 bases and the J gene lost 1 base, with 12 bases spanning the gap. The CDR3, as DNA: TGTGCCAGCAGCTTATCTTGGGACGGTTCTGGAAACACCATATATTTT. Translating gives CASSLSWDGSGNTIYF.

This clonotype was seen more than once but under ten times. The CDR3 sequence is CASSFTAVSLAGETDTQYF. The CDR3 nucleotides are TGTGCCAGCAGTTTTACGGCCGTATCACTAGCGGGGGAAACAGATACGCAGTATTTT. The chain joins TRBV12-3 or TRBV12-4 to TRBJ2-3; 11 bases are a match to TRBD2. Trimming at V came to 3 bases and at J to 3 bases, leaving 14 bases not matched to a gene. The length of the CDR3 is 19 residues.